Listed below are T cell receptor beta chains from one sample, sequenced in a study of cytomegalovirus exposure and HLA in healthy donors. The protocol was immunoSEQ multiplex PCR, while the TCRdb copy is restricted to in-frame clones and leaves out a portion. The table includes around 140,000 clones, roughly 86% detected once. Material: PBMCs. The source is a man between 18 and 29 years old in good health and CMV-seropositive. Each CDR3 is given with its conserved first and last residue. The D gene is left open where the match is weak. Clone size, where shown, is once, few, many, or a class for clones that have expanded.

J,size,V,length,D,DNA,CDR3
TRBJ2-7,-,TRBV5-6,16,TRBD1,TGTGCCAGCAGCTTCTCGGCGGGACAGGGGGTCTACGAGCAGTACTTC,CASSFSAGQGVYEQYF
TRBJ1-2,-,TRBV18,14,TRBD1,TGTGCCAGCTCCCAGATGGACAGGCGGTATGGCTACACCTTC,CASSQMDRRYGYTF
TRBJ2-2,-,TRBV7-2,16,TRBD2,TGTGCCAGCAGCCCCCAGGGAGGGCGGAACACCGGGGAGCTGTTTTTT,CASSPQGGRNTGELFF
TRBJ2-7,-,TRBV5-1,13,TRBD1,TGCGCCAGCAGCTTGGGGACAGGGTGCGAGCAGTACTTC,CASSLGTGCEQYF
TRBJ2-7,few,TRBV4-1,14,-,TGCGCCAGCAGCCAAGCTCCGGGGGTCTACGAGCAGTACTTC,CASSQAPGVYEQYF
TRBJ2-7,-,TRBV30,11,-,TGTGCCTGGAGCCCCCTAGACGAGCAGTACTTC,CAWSPLDEQYF
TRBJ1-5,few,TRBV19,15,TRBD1,TGTGCCAGTAGTTTAGGGACAGGGGTAAATCAGCCCCAGCATTTT,CASSLGTGVNQPQHF
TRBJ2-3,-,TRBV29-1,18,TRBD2,TGCAGCGGCCCCCGTGGCCCTTCGGCTAGCGGGAGAACAGATACGCAGTATTTT,CSGPRGPSASGRTDTQYF
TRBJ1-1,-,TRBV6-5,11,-,TGTGCCACCATCGGGAACACTGAAGCTTTCTTT,CATIGNTEAFF
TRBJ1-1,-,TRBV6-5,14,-,TGTGCCAGCAGTTTCACAGGTGTAAACACTGAAGCTTTCTTT,CASSFTGVNTEAFF
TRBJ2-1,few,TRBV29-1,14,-,TGCAGCGTTGAGTGGCGGGGCTACTACAATGAGCAGTTCTTC,CSVEWRGYYNEQFF
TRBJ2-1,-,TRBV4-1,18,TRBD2,TGCGCCAGCAGCCAGGGGACTAGCGGATGGAGCTCTTACAATGAGCAGTTCTTC,CASSQGTSGWSSYNEQFF
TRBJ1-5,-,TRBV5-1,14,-,TGCGCCAGCAGCTTGGGAGGGTGGAATCAGCCCCAGCATTTT,CASSLGGWNQPQHF
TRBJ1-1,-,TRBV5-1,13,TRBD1,TGCGCCAGCAGCTCGGGACAGGGCCTTGAAGCTTTCTTT,CASSSGQGLEAFF
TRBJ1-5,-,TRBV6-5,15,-,TGTGCCAGCAGTTACTCGGGCCAGGGGCATCAGCCCCAGCATTTT,CASSYSGQGHQPQHF
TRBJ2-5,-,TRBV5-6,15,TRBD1,TGTGCCAGCAGCTTGGGTGGGACAGCCGAGGAGACCCAGTACTTC,CASSLGGTAEETQYF
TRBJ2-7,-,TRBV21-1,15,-,TGTGCCCCCGATTCTAGCGGGAGGCCGCCCTACGAGCAGTACTTC,CAPDSSGRPPYEQYF
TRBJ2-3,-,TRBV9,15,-,TGTGCCAGCAGCGTAAGGGATCTCGGGGCAGATACGCAGTATTTT,CASSVRDLGADTQYF
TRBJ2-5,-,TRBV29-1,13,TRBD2,TGCAGCGTGACAGCGGGAGGACCGGAGACCCAGTACTTC,CSVTAGGPETQYF
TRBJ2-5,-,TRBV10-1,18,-,TGCGCCAGCGAAGAAGACCGGGACTCCCGTGGTTGGCCGGAGACCCAGTACTTC,CASEEDRDSRGWPETQYF
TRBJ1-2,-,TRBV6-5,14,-,TGTGCCAGCAGTTACTTACAGGGAATATATGGCTACACCTTC,CASSYLQGIYGYTF